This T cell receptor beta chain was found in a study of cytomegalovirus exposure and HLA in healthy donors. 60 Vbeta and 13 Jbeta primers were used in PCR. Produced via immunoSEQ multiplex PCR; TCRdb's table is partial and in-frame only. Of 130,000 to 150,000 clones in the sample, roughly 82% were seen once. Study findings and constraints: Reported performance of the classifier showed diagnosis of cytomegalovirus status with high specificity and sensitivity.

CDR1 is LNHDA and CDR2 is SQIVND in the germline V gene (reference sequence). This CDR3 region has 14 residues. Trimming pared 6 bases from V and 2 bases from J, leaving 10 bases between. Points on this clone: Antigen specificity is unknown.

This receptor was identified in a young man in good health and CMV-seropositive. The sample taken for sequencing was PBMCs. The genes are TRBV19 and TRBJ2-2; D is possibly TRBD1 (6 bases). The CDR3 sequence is CASSGQLNTGELFF. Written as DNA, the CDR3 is TGTGCCAGTAGCGGACAGTTAAACACCGGGGAGCTGTTTTTT.